This section outlines one TCR beta chain sequence together with its context. The CDR3 is 14 amino acids. This specimen belongs to a study of shared clonotypes between healthy human individuals. Replicate sorted-subset PCRs were loaded with 150 to 250 ng DNA, roughly 33,000 T cell genomes. TCRdb's table, derived via immunoSEQ multiplex PCR, lists solely in-frame clones and lacks some. The sample shows about 300,000 clones, less than 85% of them seen only once. Sequenced: memory CD4+ T cells sorted from blood. The subset was: CD45RA-negative fraction. V and J are TRBV1 and TRBJ2-7; the D call in the table, TRBD2, was not verified against the DNA. TRBV1 is given as a pseudogene. This receptor was taken from a man aged 25-40 years in good health. The DNA for the CDR3 is TGCACCAGCAGCCTGGGTCCGGGGAACTACGAGCAGTACTTC. As protein: CTSSLGPGNYEQYF.